The T cell receptor (beta chain) described here comes from a study of T cell repertoires in cytomegalovirus infection. Across the study: Indications of both CMV infection and matching HLA type were provided by public TCR beta signatures. Study observations and caveats: Using cumulative public TCR beta family frequency, the authors identified those who carried CMV together with the relevant HLA. CMV-specific HLA-C-restricted TCR beta clonotypes dominated the ex vivo response.

This CDR3 is built from 14 residues. Trimming removed 1 base from V and 1 base from J, with 7 bases in between. The V gene's germline CDR1 is MNHNS and CDR2 SASEGT. MiXCR, run by TCRdb on the reads, gives a single entry per CDR3 protein. The sample holds roughly 120,000 distinct CDR3 sequences; 32% are singletons and the top ten take approximately 50%. This clonotype showed up just a few times. Antigen unknown. The chain has TRBV6-1 and TRBJ1-1; no reliable D call. The receptor's source is a human donor in good health (CMV status not recorded). Some clones in this sample may be carry-over from other donors' samples. The source material was CD8+ T cells from cultured PBMCs, sampled from culture after CMV antigen stimulation. For the CDR3, the DNA is TGTGCCAGCAGTGAAGTAGTGCAGAACACTGAAGCTTTCTTT. Residues: CASSEVVQNTEAFF.